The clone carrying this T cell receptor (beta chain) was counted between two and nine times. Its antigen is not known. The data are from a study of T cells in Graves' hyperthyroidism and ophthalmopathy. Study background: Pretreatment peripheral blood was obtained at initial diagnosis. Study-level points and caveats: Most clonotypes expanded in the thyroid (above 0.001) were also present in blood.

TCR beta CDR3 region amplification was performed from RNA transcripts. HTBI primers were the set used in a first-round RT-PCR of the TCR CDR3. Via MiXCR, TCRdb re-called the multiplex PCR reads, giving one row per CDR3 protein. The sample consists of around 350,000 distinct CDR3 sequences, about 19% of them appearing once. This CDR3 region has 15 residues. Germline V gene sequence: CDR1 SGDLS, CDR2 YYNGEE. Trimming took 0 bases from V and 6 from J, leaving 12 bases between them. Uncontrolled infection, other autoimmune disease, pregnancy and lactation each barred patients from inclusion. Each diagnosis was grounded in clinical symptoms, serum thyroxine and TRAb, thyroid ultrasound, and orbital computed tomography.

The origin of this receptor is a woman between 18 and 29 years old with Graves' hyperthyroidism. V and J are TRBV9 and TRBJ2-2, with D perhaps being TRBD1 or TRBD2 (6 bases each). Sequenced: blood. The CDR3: CASSVGGGPAGELFF. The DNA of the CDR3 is TGTGCCAGCAGCGTAGGAGGGGGGCCGGCCGGGGAGCTGTTTTTT.